Listed here is a single T cell receptor (beta chain). Its antigen is unknown. Naive CD8 cells lacked CD45RO and underwent positive selection for CCR7, leaving out terminally differentiated effector memory CD45RA+ cells. CDR1 is SEHNR and CDR2 is FQNEAQ in the germline V gene (reference sequence). CDR3 size: 14 residues. V lost 2 bases and J lost 2, with 9 bases in between. This specimen comes from a study of shared clonotypes between healthy human individuals. Method: immunoSEQ multiplex PCR; TCRdb's copy keeps in-frame clones and lacks some. The sample has some 580,000 clones; roughly 98% are singletons. Study-wide results and limits: A limitation of the genetic and exposure-history diversity represented arose from few donors. With a handful of donors compared, about 5% of naive CD4 clonotypes were shared.

The sample consisted of naive CD8+ T cells sorted from blood. The clonotype was recovered from a man younger than 40 in good health. The chain uses TRBV7-9 and TRBJ1-2; D gene unclear. CDR3 nucleotide sequence: TGTGCCAGCAGCTTACCTCAGAGGAACTATGGCTACACCTTC. It specifies CASSLPQRNYGYTF.